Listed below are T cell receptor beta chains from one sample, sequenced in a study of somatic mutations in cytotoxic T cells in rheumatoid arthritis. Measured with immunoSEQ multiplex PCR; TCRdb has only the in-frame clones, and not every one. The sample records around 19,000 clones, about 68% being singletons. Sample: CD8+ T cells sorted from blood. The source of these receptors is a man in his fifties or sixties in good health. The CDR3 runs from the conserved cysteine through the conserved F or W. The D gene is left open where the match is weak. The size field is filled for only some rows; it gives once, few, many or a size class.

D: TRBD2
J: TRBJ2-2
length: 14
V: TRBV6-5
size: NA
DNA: TGTGCCAGCAGTTACTGGCGGGAGCACGGGGAGCTGTTTTTT
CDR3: CASSYWREHGELFF

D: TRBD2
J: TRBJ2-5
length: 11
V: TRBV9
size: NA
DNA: TGTGCCAGCAGCGCTAGCGGGGGGCCACACTTC
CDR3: CASSASGGPHF

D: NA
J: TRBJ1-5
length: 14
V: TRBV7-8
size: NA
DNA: TGTGCCAGCAGCTTAGTAGATAGCAATCAGCCCCAGCATTTT
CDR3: CASSLVDSNQPQHF

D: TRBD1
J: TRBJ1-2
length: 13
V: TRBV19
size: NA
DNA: TGTGCCAGTAGTATCCGACAGGGCTATGGCTACACCTTC
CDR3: CASSIRQGYGYTF

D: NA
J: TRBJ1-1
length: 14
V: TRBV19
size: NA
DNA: TGTGCCAGTATGGGCGGGGGCCGGCACACTGAAGCTTTCTTT
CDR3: CASMGGGRHTEAFF

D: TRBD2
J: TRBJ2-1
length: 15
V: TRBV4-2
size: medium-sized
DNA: TGTGCCAGCAGCCAAGAGGTCGGGGGGGCGGATGAGCAGTTCTTC
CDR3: CASSQEVGGADEQFF

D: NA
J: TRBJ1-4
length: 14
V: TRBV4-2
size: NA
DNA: TGTGCCAGCAGCCAGGGGAGGGACTATGAAAAACTGTTTTTT
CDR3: CASSQGRDYEKLFF

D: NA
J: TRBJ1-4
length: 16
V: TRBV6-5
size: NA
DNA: TGTGCCAGCAGCTACCTTTACGGAGCAACTAATGAAAAACTGTTTTTT
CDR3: CASSYLYGATNEKLFF

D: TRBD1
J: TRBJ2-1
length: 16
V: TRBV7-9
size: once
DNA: TGTGCCAGCAGCAAGGGGGGACAGGGGGCCTACAATGAGCAGTTCTTC
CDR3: CASSKGGQGAYNEQFF

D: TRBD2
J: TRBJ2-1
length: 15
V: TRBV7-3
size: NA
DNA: TGTGCCAGCAGCTCGAGGACTAGCGGCTACAATGAGCAGTTCTTC
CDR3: CASSSRTSGYNEQFF

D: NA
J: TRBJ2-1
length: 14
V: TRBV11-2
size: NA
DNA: TGTGCCAGCAGCTTAGGGTCAGGTGGCAATGAGCAGTTCTTC
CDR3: CASSLGSGGNEQFF

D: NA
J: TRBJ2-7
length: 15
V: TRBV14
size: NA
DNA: TGTGCCAGCAGCCAAGCTTTTGGGAGCTCCTACGAGCAGTACTTC
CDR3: CASSQAFGSSYEQYF